The 23 T cell receptor beta chains in this list originate from one sample, sequenced in a study of shared clonotypes between healthy human individuals. TCRdb's copy holds only in-frame clones and misses some; the assay was immunoSEQ multiplex PCR. The sample lists under 1,900,000 clones, approximately 98.5% occurring once. Sample: naive CD4+ T cells sorted from blood. The subset denotes: CD45RA+ positively selected. The receptors here all came from a man in his thirties or forties in good health.

The rearrangement uses TRBV11-2 and TRBJ2-7, with D perhaps matching TRBD2 (6 bases). CDR3 size: 14 residues. V lost 6 bases and J lost 3, with 15 bases in between. The V gene's germline CDR1 is SGHAT and CDR2 FQNNGV. CDR3 residues: CASSSIKDYYEQYF. The CDR3 DNA follows: TGTGCCAGCAGTTCAATCAAGGACTACTACGAGCAGTACTTC.

The chain carries TRBV5-1 and TRBJ2-1; D is uncertain. Looked up from germline, CDR1 is SGHRS and CDR2 is YFSETQ. Trimming removed 0 bases at V and 13 bases at J, with 11 bases between. CDR3 length: 12 residues. In DNA form, the CDR3 reads TGCGCCAGCAGCTTGGACCTGATGCCCCAGTTCTTC. Translated, it gives CASSLDLMPQFF.

The chain joins TRBV5-1 to TRBJ2-2; the D is unclear. The germline V gene encodes CDR1 SGHRS and CDR2 YFSETQ. Trimming removed 9 bases at V and 0 bases at J, with 15 bases between. The CDR3 has 15 residues. The DNA of the CDR3 is TGCGCCACCGCCCAGACGAGAGCGAACACCGGGGAGCTGTTTTTT. The encoded protein is CATAQTRANTGELFF.

V and J are TRBV6-5 and TRBJ1-1, with D maybe TRBD1 (6 bases). This CDR3 has 14 amino acids. The germline V and J ends were trimmed by 7 bases and 2 bases, with 14 bases remaining between them. Germline values: CDR1 MNHEY, CDR2 SVGAGI. The CDR3 here is CASTRDIRNTEAFF. The CDR3 DNA sequence: TGTGCCAGCACCCGGGACATACGAAACACTGAAGCTTTCTTT.

The V gene is TRBV29-1, the J gene TRBJ1-1, with D unclear. The CDR3 contains 11 residues. V lost 6 bases, J lost 5 bases, and 10 bases lay in between. Germline lookup yields CDR1 SQVTM and CDR2 ANQGSEA. The CDR3 DNA reads as TGCAGCGTCGGAGGTTGGACTGAAGCTTTCTTT. It codes for CSVGGWTEAFF.

The CDR3 here is CASSPKRAADIEKLFF. As DNA, the CDR3 is TGTGCCAGCTCACCAAAGCGGGCGGCTGATATTGAAAAACTGTTTTTT. V usage is TRBV18 and J usage is TRBJ1-4; D unclear. V lost 2 bases, J lost 7 bases, and 17 bases lay in between. CDR1 KGHSH and CDR2 LQKENI come from the germline V gene. The length of the CDR3 is 16 residues.

Note on this clone: The identical CDR3 is also encoded by other nucleotide sequences in the sample. This chain joins TRBV5-1 and TRBJ2-5; D call uncertain. V lost 2 bases and J 2 bases, leaving 7 bases between the germline ends. The CDR3 is 13 amino acids. Germline V gives CDR1 SGHRS, CDR2 YFSETQ. The CDR3 coding sequence is TGCGCCAGCAGCTTTGGTTCGCAAGAGACCCAGTACTTC. It encodes CASSFGSQETQYF.

On this clone itself: This sample includes further DNA sequences coding for the same CDR3. This chain links TRBV11-2 with TRBJ1-1; no reliable D call. Trimming took 2 bases from V and 5 from J, leaving 3 bases between them. Germline lookup yields CDR1 SGHAT and CDR2 FQNNGV. The CDR3 loop spans 11 amino acids. CDR3 protein: CASSLRTEAFF. The CDR3 region has the DNA TGTGCCAGCAGCTTACGGACTGAAGCTTTCTTT.

About this clone itself: A read error may account for a junction end that differs from germline. The rearrangement links TRBV28 to TRBJ1-2, with D possibly TRBD1 on 6 matching bases. This CDR3 contains 13 residues. Germline V CDR1 and CDR2: MDHEN, SYDVKM. Here the CDR3 DNA reads TGTGCCAGCAGTGACGGACAGCCGTCTGGCCACACCTTC. Protein: CASSDGQPSGHTF.

The J gene is TRBJ1-1, the V gene TRBV5-1; D may be TRBD1 (6 bases). Germline CDR1 SGHRS, CDR2 YFSETQ. V shed 0 bases and J shed 0 bases, with 12 bases lying between them. This CDR3 is built from 16 residues. The DNA for the CDR3 is TGCGCCAGCAGCTTGGGCCCGACAGGAATGAACACTGAAGCTTTCTTT. As protein: CASSLGPTGMNTEAFF.

As regards this clone: Other nucleotide sequences in the sample specify the same CDR3. The V gene is TRBV19, the J gene TRBJ2-1; D is perhaps TRBD1 (5 bases). V lost 5 bases to trimming and J lost 4 bases, with 12 bases between them. The germline V gene has CDR1 LNHDA and CDR2 SQIVND (reference sequence). CDR3 size: 14 residues. CDR3 bases: TGTGCCAGTAGTCTTCGTAGGGGTTACAATGAGCAGTTCTTC. This encodes CASSLRRGYNEQFF.

The chain combines TRBV5-4 with TRBJ1-1; D might be TRBD1 (5 bases). CDR1 and CDR2 from the germline V gene are SGHNT and YYREEE (reference sequence). CDR3 length: 13 amino acids. V lost 5 bases and J lost 0, with 8 bases in between. The CDR3 region has the DNA TGTGCCAGCAGTCGGGGGATGAACACTGAAGCTTTCTTT. Protein sequence: CASSRGMNTEAFF.

The chain employs TRBV28 and TRBJ2-1, with a tentative D call TRBD1 (6 bases). CDR1 is MDHEN and CDR2 is SYDVKM in the germline V gene. This CDR3 is built from 16 residues. Deletions cut 5 bases from V and 6 bases from J, with 20 bases between. CDR3 nucleotide sequence: TGTGCCAGCAGTATACAGGGTGACCTCCTCGGCAATGAGCAGTTCTTC. Encoded protein: CASSIQGDLLGNEQFF.

The rearrangement joins TRBV28 to TRBJ2-7, with TRBD1 matching over 10 bases. V lost 6 bases and J lost 5; bases outside the gene matches: 7. The CDR3 is 14 amino acids. Germline-derived CDR1 and CDR2 are MDHEN and SYDVKM. Written as DNA, the CDR3 is TGTGCCAGCAGGGTGACAGGGGGCCCCGACGAGCAGTACTTC. It codes for CASRVTGGPDEQYF.

The chain joins TRBV7-9 to TRBJ2-7; no firm D call. Deletions cut 1 base from V and 3 bases from J, with 10 bases between. The CDR3 runs to 14 residues. Germline V lookup: CDR1 SEHNR, CDR2 FQNEAQ (reference sequence). The CDR3: CASSLEYRNYEQYF. CDR3 bases: TGTGCCAGCAGCTTAGAGTACAGAAACTACGAGCAGTACTTC.

In its sample, this clone was seen once. V is TRBV11-2 and J is TRBJ2-7; no reliable D call. V lost 1 base and J lost 12, with 16 bases in between. The germline gives CDR1 SGHAT, CDR2 FQNNGV. This CDR3 has 13 residues. The CDR3 reads CASSLGMGPQAYF. CDR3 DNA: TGTGCCAGCAGCTTAGGTATGGGCCCTCAGGCGTACTTC.

The chain uses TRBV28 and TRBJ1-4, with 9 nucleotides matching TRBD1. Germline CDR1 reads MDHEN; CDR2 reads SYDVKM. The CDR3 spans 14 residues. Trimming cost V 4 bases and J 8 bases; bases outside gene matches: 5. CDR3 sequence: CASSSTGGLEKLFF. The DNA for the CDR3 is TGTGCCAGCAGTTCGACAGGGGGACTGGAAAAACTGTTTTTT.

This chain uses TRBV7-6 with TRBJ2-3; TRBD2 aligns across 7 bases. The trim removed 4 bases at V and 0 bases at J, leaving 10 bases unmatched. CDR3 length: 17 residues. From germline, CDR1 is SGHVS and CDR2 FNYEAQ. Here the CDR3 reads CASSSWPSGSSTDTQYF. CDR3 DNA: TGTGCCAGCAGCTCTTGGCCTAGCGGCTCTAGCACAGATACGCAGTATTTT. The whole variable domain, filled in from reference TRBV7-6 and TRBJ2-3, reads GAGVSQSPRYKVTKRGQDVALRCDPISGHVSLYWYRQALGQGPEFLTYFNYEAQQDKSGLPNDRFSAERPEGSISTLTIQRTEQRDSAMYRCASSSWPSGSSTDTQYFGPGTRLTVL.

CDR3 sequence reads: CASKRTSAGTGELFF. CDR3 sequence (DNA): TGTGCCAGTAAAAGGACTAGTGCTGGAACCGGGGAGCTGTTTTTT. V gene TRBV19 combines with J gene TRBJ2-2; 7 positions agree with TRBD2. CDR3 length: 15 residues. V lost 7 bases to trimming and J lost 5 bases; unmatched junction nucleotides: 10. Per germline, CDR1 LNHDA and CDR2 SQIVND (reference sequence).

The chain uses TRBV7-9 and TRBJ2-7; 8 nucleotides align to TRBD1. Per the germline V gene, CDR1 is SEHNR and CDR2 is FQNEAQ (reference sequence). Losses at the gene ends were 5 bases for V and 3 bases for J; bases not matched to a gene: 9. The CDR3 consists of 15 residues. The CDR3 sequence: CASSVLRDRLYEQYF. The CDR3 DNA sequence: TGTGCCAGCAGCGTCCTCCGGGACAGGCTCTACGAGCAGTACTTC.

The chain carries TRBV6-5 and TRBJ2-7; TRBD2 is a possible D gene (5 bases). The V end lost 6 bases, the J end lost 1 base, and 16 bases lay between the germline ends. Germline assignment: CDR1 MNHEY and CDR2 SVGAGI. CDR3 length: 15 residues. CDR3 loop: CASRTRLRGSYEQYF. The CDR3 nucleotides are TGTGCCAGCAGAACTAGACTTCGAGGGTCCTACGAGCAGTACTTC.

V usage is TRBV27 and J usage is TRBJ2-5; D not resolved. Germline CDR1 MNHEY, CDR2 SMNVEV (reference sequence). This CDR3 spans 13 amino acids. The V end lost 4 bases, the J end lost 4 bases, and 10 bases lay between the germline ends. The DNA for the CDR3 is TGTGCCAGCAGTTCTAGGCTCCTAGAGACCCAGTACTTC. Translation gives CASSSRLLETQYF.

The V gene is TRBV9, the J gene TRBJ2-1, with 7 nucleotides matching TRBD2. The V gene end was trimmed by 1 base and the J gene end by 8 bases; junction bases not matched to a gene: 15. CDR1 and CDR2 (germline): SGDLS, YYNGEE. The CDR3 has 17 residues. The CDR3 coding sequence is TGTGCCAGCAGCGTACCCCGTCGGAGCGGGAAAACTGATGAGCAGTTCTTC. It specifies CASSVPRRSGKTDEQFF.